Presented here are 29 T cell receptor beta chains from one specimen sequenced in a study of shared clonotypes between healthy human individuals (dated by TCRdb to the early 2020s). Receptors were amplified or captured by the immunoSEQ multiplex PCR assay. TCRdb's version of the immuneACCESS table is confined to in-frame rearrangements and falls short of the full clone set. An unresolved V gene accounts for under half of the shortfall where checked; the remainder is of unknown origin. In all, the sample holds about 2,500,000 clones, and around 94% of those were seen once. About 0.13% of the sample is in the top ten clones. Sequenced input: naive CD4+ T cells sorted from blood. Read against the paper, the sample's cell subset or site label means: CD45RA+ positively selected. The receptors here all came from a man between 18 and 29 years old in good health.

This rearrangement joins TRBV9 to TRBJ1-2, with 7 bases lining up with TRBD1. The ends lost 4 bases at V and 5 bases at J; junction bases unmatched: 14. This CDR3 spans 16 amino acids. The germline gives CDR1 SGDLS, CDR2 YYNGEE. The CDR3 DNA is TGTGCCAGCAGCACAACCCGCAGGGGGGGAGGATATGGCTACACCTTC. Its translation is CASSTTRRGGGYGYTF. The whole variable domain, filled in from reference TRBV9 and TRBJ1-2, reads DSGVTQTPKHLITATGQRVTLRCSPRSGDLSVYWYQQSLDQGLQFLIQYYNGEERAKGNILERFSAQQFPDLHSELNLSSLELGDSALYFCASSTTRRGGGYGYTFGSGTRLTVV.

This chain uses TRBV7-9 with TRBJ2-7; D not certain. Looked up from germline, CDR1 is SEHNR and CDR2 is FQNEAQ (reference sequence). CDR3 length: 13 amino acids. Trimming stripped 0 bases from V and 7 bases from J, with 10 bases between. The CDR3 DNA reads TGTGCCAGCAGCTTAGCCCCAATTGATGAGCAGTACTTC. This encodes CASSLAPIDEQYF.

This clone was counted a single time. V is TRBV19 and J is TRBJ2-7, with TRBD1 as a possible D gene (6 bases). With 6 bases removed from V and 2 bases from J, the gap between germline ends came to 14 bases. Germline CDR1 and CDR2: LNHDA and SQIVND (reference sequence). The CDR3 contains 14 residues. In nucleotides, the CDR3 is TGTGCCAGTAGGAGGGACACGAGTACCTACGAGCAGTACTTC. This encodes CASRRDTSTYEQYF.

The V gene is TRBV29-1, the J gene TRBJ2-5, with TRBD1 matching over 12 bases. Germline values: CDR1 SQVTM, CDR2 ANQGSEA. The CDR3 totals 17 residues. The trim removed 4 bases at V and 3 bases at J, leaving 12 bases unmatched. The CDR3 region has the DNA TGCAGCGTTGGGGAAGGGGACAGGGGGCGATTGGAAGAGACCCAGTACTTC. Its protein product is CSVGEGDRGRLEETQYF.

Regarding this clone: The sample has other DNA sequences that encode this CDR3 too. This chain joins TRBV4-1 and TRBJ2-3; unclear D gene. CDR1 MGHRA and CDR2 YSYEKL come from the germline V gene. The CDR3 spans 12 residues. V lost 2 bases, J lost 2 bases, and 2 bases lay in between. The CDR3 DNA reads TGCGCCAGCAGCCAAAACACAGATACGCAGTATTTT. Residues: CASSQNTDTQYF.

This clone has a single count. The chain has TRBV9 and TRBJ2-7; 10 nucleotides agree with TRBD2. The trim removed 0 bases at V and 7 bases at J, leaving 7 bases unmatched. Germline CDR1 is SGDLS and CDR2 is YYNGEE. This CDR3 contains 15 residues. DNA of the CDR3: TGTGCCAGCAGCGTAGACCCAGCGGGAGGGGGAGAGCAGTACTTC. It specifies CASSVDPAGGGEQYF.

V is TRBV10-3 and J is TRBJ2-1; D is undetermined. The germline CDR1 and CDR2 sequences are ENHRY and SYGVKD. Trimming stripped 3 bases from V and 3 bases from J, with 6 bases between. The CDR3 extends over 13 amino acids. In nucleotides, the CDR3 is TGTGCCATCAGTGACTGGTTCTACAATGAGCAGTTCTTC. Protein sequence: CAISDWFYNEQFF.

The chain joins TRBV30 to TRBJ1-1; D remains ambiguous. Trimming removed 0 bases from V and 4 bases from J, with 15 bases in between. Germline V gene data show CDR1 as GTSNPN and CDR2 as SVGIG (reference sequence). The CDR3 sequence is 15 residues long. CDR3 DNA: TGTGCCTGGAGTGTACGAAGCTGGTGGCTCACTGAAGCTTTCTTT. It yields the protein CAWSVRSWWLTEAFF.

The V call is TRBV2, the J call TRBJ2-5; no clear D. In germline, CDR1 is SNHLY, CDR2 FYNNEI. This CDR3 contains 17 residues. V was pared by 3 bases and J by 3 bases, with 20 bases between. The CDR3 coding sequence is TGTGCCAGCAGTGATGGGCGGAAACTTTTACCCGAAGAGACCCAGTACTTC. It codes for CASSDGRKLLPEETQYF.

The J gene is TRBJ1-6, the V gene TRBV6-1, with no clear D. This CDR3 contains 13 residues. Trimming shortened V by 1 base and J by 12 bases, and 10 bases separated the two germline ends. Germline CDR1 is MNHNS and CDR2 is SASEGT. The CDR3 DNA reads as TGTGCCAGCAGTGAAGGTCCAAAGGTACCCCTCCACTTT. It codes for CASSEGPKVPLHF.

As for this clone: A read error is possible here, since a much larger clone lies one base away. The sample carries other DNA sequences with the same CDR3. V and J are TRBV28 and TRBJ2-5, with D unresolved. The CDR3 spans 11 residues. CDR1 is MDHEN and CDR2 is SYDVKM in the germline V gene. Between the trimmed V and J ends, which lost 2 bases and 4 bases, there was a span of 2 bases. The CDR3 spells CASSLGETQYF. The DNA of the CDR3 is TGTGCCAGCAGTTTAGGAGAGACCCAGTACTTC.

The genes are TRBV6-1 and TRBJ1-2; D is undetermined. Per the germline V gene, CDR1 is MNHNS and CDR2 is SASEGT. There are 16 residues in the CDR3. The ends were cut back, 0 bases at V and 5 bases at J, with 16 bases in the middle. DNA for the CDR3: TGTGCCAGCAGTGAAGCGCGGGCAGGCCTCGGATATGGCTACACCTTC. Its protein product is CASSEARAGLGYGYTF.

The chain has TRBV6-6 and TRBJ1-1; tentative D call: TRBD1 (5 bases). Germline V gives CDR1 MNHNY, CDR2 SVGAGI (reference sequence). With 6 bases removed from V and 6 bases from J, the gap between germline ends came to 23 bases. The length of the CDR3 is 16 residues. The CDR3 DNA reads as TGTGCCAGCAGACCTATCTCAGGGTTCGGGTTTGCTGAAGCTTTCTTT. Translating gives CASRPISGFGFAEAFF.

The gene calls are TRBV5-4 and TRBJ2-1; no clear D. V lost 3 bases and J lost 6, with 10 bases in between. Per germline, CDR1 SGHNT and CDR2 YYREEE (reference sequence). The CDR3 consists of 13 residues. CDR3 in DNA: TGTGCCAGCAGCTCGAAGGGCGTCAATGAGCAGTTCTTC. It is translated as CASSSKGVNEQFF.

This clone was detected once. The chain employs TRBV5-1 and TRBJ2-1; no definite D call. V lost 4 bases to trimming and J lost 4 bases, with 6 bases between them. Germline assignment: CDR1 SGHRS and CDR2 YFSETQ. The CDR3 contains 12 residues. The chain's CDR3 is CASSAKYNEQFF. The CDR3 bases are TGCGCCAGCAGCGCCAAGTACAATGAGCAGTTCTTC.

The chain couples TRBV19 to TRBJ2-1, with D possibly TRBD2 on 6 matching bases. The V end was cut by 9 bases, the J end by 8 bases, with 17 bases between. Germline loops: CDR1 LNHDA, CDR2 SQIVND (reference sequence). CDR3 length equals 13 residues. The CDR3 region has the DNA TGTGCCAGGATGAGCGGGCGGCCATATGAGCAGTTCTTC. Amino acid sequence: CARMSGRPYEQFF.

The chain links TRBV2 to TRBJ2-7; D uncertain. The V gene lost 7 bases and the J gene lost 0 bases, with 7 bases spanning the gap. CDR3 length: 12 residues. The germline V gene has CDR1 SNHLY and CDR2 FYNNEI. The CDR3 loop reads CASTSDSYEQYF. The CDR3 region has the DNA TGTGCCAGCACTTCAGACTCCTACGAGCAGTACTTC.

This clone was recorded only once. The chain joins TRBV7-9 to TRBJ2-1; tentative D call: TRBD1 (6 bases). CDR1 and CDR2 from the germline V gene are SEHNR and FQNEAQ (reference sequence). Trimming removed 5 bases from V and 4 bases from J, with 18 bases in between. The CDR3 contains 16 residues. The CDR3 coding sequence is TGTGCCAGCAGCCGACAAGGACAGCCTCGATACAATGAGCAGTTCTTC. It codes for CASSRQGQPRYNEQFF.

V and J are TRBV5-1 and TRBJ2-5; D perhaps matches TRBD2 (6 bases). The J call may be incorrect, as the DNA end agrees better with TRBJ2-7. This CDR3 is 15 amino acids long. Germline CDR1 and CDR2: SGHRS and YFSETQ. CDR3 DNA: TGCGCCAGCAGCCCCGCTCGGTGGGCGGGAAGCGAGCAGTACTTC. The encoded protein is CASSPARWAGSEQYF.

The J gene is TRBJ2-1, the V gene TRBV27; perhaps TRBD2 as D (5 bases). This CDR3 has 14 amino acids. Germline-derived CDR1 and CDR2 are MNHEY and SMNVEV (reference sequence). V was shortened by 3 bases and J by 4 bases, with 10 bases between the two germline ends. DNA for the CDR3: TGTGCCAGCAGTTTTATAGCGACATACAATGAGCAGTTCTTC. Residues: CASSFIATYNEQFF.

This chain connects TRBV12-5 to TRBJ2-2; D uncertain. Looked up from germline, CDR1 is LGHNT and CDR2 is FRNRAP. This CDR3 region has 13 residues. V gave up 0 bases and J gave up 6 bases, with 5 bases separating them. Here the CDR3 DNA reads TGTGCTAGTGGTTTGGTACTCCCCGGGGAGCTGTTTTTT. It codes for CASGLVLPGELFF. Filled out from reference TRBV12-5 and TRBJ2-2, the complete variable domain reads DARVTQTPRHKVTEMGQEVTMRCQPILGHNTVFWYRQTMMQGLELLAYFRNRAPLDDSGMPKDRFSAEMPDATLATLKIQPSEPRDSAVYFCASGLVLPGELFFGEGSRLTVL.

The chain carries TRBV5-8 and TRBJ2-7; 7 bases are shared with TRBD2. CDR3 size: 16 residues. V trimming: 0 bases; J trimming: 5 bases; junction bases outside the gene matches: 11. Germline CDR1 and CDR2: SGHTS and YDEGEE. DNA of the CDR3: TGTGCCAGCAGCTTGGGGGCGTTCGGGAGGTCCGACGAGCAGTACTTC. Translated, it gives CASSLGAFGRSDEQYF.

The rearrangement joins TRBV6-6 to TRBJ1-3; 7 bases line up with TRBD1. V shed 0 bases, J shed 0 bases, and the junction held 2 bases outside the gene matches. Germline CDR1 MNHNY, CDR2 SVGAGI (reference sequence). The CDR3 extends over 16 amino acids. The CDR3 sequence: CASSYSGQYSGNTIYF. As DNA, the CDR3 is TGTGCCAGCAGTTACTCGGGACAGTACTCTGGAAACACCATATATTTT.

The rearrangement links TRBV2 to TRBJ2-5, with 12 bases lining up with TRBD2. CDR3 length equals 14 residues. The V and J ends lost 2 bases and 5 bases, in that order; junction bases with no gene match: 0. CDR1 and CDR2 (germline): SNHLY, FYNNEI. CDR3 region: CASSETSGRETQYF. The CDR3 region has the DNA TGTGCCAGCAGTGAAACTAGCGGGAGGGAGACCCAGTACTTC.

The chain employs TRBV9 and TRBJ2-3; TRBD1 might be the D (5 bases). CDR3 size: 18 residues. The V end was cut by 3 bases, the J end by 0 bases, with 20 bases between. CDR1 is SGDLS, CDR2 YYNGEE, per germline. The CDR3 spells CASSERDVRQTSTDTQYF. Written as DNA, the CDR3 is TGTGCCAGCAGCGAGCGAGACGTTCGACAGACTAGCACAGATACGCAGTATTTT.

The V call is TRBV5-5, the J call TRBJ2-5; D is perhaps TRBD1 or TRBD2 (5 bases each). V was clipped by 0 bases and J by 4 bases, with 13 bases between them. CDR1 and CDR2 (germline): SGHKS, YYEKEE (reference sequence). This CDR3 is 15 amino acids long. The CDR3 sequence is CASSLVGPGGETQYF. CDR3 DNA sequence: TGTGCCAGCAGCTTGGTGGGGCCAGGAGGAGAGACCCAGTACTTC.

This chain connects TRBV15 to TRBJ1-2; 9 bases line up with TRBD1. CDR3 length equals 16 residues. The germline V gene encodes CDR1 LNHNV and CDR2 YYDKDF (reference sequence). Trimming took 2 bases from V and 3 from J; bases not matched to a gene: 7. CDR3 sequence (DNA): TGTGCCACCAGCAGACCCCGAGACAGGGGGGACTATGGCTACACCTTC. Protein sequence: CATSRPRDRGDYGYTF.

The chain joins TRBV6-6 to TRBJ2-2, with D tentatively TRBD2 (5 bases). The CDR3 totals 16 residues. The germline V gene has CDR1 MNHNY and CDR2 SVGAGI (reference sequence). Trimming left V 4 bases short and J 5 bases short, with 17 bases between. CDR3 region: CASSSIQRTLTGELFF. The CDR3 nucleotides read TGTGCCAGCAGTTCCATCCAACGGACTCTTACCGGGGAGCTGTTTTTT.

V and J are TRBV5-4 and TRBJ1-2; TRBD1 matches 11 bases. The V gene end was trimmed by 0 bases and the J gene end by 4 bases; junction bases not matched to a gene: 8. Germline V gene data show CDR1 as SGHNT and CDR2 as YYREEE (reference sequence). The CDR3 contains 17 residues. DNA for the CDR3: TGTGCCAGCAGCTTGGTCGGACAGGGGGCGTTAGGCTATGGCTACACCTTC. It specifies CASSLVGQGALGYGYTF.